The source of this T cell receptor (beta chain) is a study of blood T cell repertoires in COVID-19. Study overall: Acute and convalescent COVID-19 specimens originated in the United States, Italy and Spain. Sources were T cells, B-cell-depleted T cells, or PBMCs; the material itself was cDNA or gDNA.

The assay was immunoSEQ multiplex PCR, and TCRdb's table has in-frame clones only and misses some. Of roughly 250,000 clones listed, 84% were seen once; the top ten hold around 7.8%. The CDR3 runs to 16 residues. The V end lost 7 bases, the J end lost 5 bases, and 23 bases lay between the germline ends. The germline CDR1 and CDR2 sequences are LGHDT and YNNKEL (reference sequence). Sequenced sample: peripheral blood. V gene TRBV3-1 (or the pseudogene TRBV3-2) combines with J gene TRBJ1-1; possible D gene TRBD1, 5 bases. This TCR was sampled from a human donor in a cohort sampled during active COVID-19. The CDR3: CASTSEPQGGKTEAFF. The CDR3 DNA sequence: TGTGCCAGCACCTCAGAACCCCAGGGAGGAAAGACTGAAGCTTTCTTT.